The TCR beta chain described here comes from a study of blood T cell repertoires in COVID-19. Looking at the study overall: From T cells, B-cell-depleted T cells, or PBMCs came the material, which was cDNA or gDNA.

The CDR3 consists of 13 residues. Trimming shortened V by 6 bases and J by 2 bases, and 7 bases separated the two germline ends. CDR1 WSHSY and CDR2 SAAADI come from the germline V gene. Clones were sequenced by immunoSEQ multiplex PCR, and TCRdb holds only the in-frame ones, with some missing. Of approximately 230,000 clones detected, approximately 88% appear once; the ten largest clones hold 6% to 6.5%. This clone was picked up many times. Material: peripheral blood. The rearrangement joins TRBV10-2 to TRBJ2-2; a weak D match, TRBD1 (6 bases). The source of this sequence is a woman aged 25 to 39 with COVID-19, enrolled during active disease. CDR3 in amino acids: CASRDSNTGELFF. CDR3 DNA sequence: TGCGCCAGCAGGGACAGCAACACCGGGGAGCTGTTTTTT.